The present T cell receptor beta chain was sequenced within a study of blood T cell repertoires in COVID-19. Study-level information: COVID-19 samples collected from the United States, Italy and Spain covered acute and convalescent phases. PBMCs, B-cell-depleted T cells, or T cells were the source of the cDNA or gDNA that made up the material.

Per the original data handling: Amplification with reference gene primers provided the estimates of nucleated cell counts. Sequencing used immunoSEQ multiplex PCR; TCRdb keeps in-frame clones, though not all of them. D and trimming were read from the DNA, whereas the V and J calls and clone size are those reported in that table. The repertoire holds a few hundred thousand clones, with roughly 89% as singletons. This CDR3 contains 12 residues. V gave up 8 bases and J gave up 0 bases, with 7 bases separating them. Only a few counts were recorded for this clone. This clonotype originated in a woman aged 40 to 50 who had recovered from COVID-19. The chain recombines TRBV12-3 or TRBV12-4 with TRBJ1-2, with D possibly matching TRBD1 (5 bases). Material for sequencing was peripheral blood. CDR3 nucleotides: TGTGCCAGCGGGGCGTCTAACTATGGCTACACCTTC. It translates to CASGASNYGYTF.